These 12 T cell receptor beta chains originate from one sample sequenced in a study of metastatic and nonmetastatic thyroid tumors. MiXCR re-clonotyped the PCR reads for TCRdb. Among approximately 19,000 clones listed, 22% were seen once. Each patient came to thyroid surgery without any prior treatment (of any kind). Specimen: tumor tissue. The receptors shown here come from a male donor with papillary thyroid cancer or a benign thyroid nodule (not recorded which). Some clones in this sample may be carry-over from other donors' samples.

The rearrangement links TRBV28 to TRBJ1-2, with no clear D. Trimming removed 7 bases at V and 2 bases at J, with 20 bases between. Germline CDR1 is MDHEN and CDR2 is SYDVKM. The CDR3 is 16 amino acids. The CDR3 DNA reads TGTGCCAGCACCCCACCCGCAGGAGGAAGGAACTATGGCTACACCTTC. This gives the protein CASTPPAGGRNYGYTF.

By share, this clone ranks as medium-sized. The genes are TRBV7-9 and TRBJ2-1; 8 nucleotides align to TRBD1. The CDR3 is made up of 17 amino acids. Germline lookup yields CDR1 SEHNR and CDR2 FQNEAQ (reference sequence). Trimming removed 3 bases from V and 5 bases from J; junction bases left unmatched: 12. CDR3: CASSLNRGYLLNNEQFF. DNA of the CDR3: TGTGCCAGCAGCTTGAACAGGGGGTACCTCCTAAACAATGAGCAGTTCTTC.

This clone was found many times. The V and J genes are TRBV7-2 and TRBJ2-1; 7 bases map to TRBD2. CDR1 and CDR2 from the germline V gene are SGHTA and FQGNSA. V lost 2 bases, J lost 9 bases, and 1 base stayed unmatched. The CDR3 contains 12 residues. DNA for the CDR3: TGTGCCAGCAGCTTATCGGGAGGTGAGCAGTTCTTC. As protein: CASSLSGGEQFF.

This clone was counted ten times or more. The gene calls are TRBV20-1 and TRBJ2-3; TRBD2 is a possible D gene (6 bases). This CDR3 comprises 15 residues. Germline CDR1 reads DFQATT; CDR2 reads SNEGSKA (reference sequence). The V end lost 3 bases, the J end lost 0 bases, and 13 bases lay between the germline ends. The CDR3 DNA is TGCAGTGCTAGGAGTTGGGCGGGGAGCACAGATACGCAGTATTTT. Translated, it gives CSARSWAGSTDTQYF.

By frequency in the sample, this clone is medium-sized (0.01 to 0.1%). The chain's CDR3 is CASRRATNTGELFF. In DNA form, the CDR3 reads TGTGCCAGCCGACGGGCTACGAACACCGGGGAGCTGTTTTTT. The chain employs TRBV6-1 and TRBJ2-2; D not resolved. V lost 8 bases, J lost 0 bases, and 10 bases lay in between. The CDR3 runs to 14 residues. The germline V gene has CDR1 MNHNS and CDR2 SASEGT.

This clone showed up many times. The CDR3 region has the DNA TGTGCTAGTGGTTTGGACAGGGGCTACGAGCAGTACTTC. Translating gives CASGLDRGYEQYF. This chain links TRBV12-5 with TRBJ2-7, with 7 bases matching TRBD1. Losses at the gene ends were 1 base for V and 3 bases for J; bases not matched to a gene: 0. The CDR3 loop spans 13 amino acids. CDR1 and CDR2 (germline): LGHNT, FRNRAP.

In the case of this clone: A read error may account for a junction end that differs from germline. In the same sample, other DNA sequences code for this CDR3. The rearrangement joins TRBV28 to TRBJ1-2, with TRBD1 identical over 8 bases. Germline V CDR1 and CDR2: MDHEN, SYDVKM. The CDR3 is made up of 14 amino acids. The CDR3 spells CASSVRQGAYGYTF. Written as DNA, the CDR3 is TGCGCCAGCAGCGTCCGGCAGGGGGCTTATGGGTACACCTTC.

This clone appeared a few times. This chain uses TRBV6-2 or TRBV6-3 with TRBJ2-7; TRBD1 or TRBD2 may be the D gene (5 bases each). In germline, CDR1 is MNHEY, CDR2 SVGEGT. The CDR3 runs 16 residues. Trimming shortened V by 9 bases and J by 0 bases, and 21 bases separated the two germline ends. CDR3 sequence: CASSAVGTSVSYEQYF. The CDR3, as DNA: TGTGCCAGTAGTGCTGTCGGGACCTCTGTCTCCTACGAGCAGTACTTC.

This clone was recorded many times. The chain links TRBV11-3 to TRBJ2-7; perhaps TRBD2 as D (5 bases). V was cut by 5 bases and J by 1 base, with 15 bases left in between. The CDR3 spans 15 residues. Germline V gene data show CDR1 as SGHNT and CDR2 as YENEEA. The DNA for the CDR3 is TGTGCCAGCAGCCCGAAAAGCGGTATTTCCTACGAGCAGTACTTC. It translates to CASSPKSGISYEQYF.

This clone is large by share. CDR3 region: CATSSSSGRAFAEQFF. The DNA of the CDR3 is TGTGCCACCAGCTCTTCTAGCGGGAGGGCCTTTGCTGAGCAGTTCTTC. The chain employs TRBV15 and TRBJ2-1; 12 bases agree with TRBD2. The CDR3 sequence is 16 residues long. Germline CDR1 reads LNHNV; CDR2 reads YYDKDF (reference sequence). V shed 5 bases, J shed 9 bases, and the junction held 11 bases outside the gene matches. The full variable domain, in which reference TRBV15 and TRBJ2-1 provide the parts outside the CDR3, is DAMVIQNPRYQVTQFGKPVTLSCSQTLNHNVMYWYQQKSSQAPKLLFHYYDKDFNNEADTPDNFQSRRPNTSFCFLDIRSPGLGDTAMYLCATSSSSGRAFAEQFFGPGTRLTVL.

This clone was observed at least ten times. This sample also contains other DNA sequences that code for the same CDR3. This chain connects TRBV29-1 to TRBJ1-1; D unresolved. This CDR3 is built from 13 residues. Germline V gene data show CDR1 as SQVTM and CDR2 as ANQGSEA. V lost 1 base and J 5 bases, leaving 11 bases between the germline ends. The CDR3 here is CSVEGLGRTEAFF. CDR3 nucleotides: TGCAGCGTTGAAGGGCTAGGGCGGACTGAAGCTTTCTTT.

V usage is TRBV20-1 and J usage is TRBJ2-7; no definite D call. V lost 1 base, J lost 4 bases, and 11 bases lay in between. Germline V CDR1 and CDR2: DFQATT, SNEGSKA (reference sequence). CDR3 length: 13 amino acids. CDR3 region: CSARGPQLYEQYF. In DNA form, the CDR3 reads TGCAGTGCTAGAGGTCCACAGTTGTACGAGCAGTACTTC.